The sample holds a few counts of the clone carrying this TCR beta chain. The entry originates in a study of blood T cell repertoires in COVID-19. V lost 5 bases, J lost 5 bases, and 13 bases lay in between. The CDR3 sequence is 14 residues long. Per the germline V gene, CDR1 is MNHNY and CDR2 is SVGAGI (reference sequence). Profiling relied on immunoSEQ multiplex PCR, and the TCRdb table lists in-frame clones only, not all of them. This sample has approximately 240,000 clones; roughly three quarters occur once, and the top ten carry 4%. The sequenced sample was peripheral blood. The TCR comes from a woman between 40 and 50 years old with active or convalescent COVID-19. The genes are TRBV6-6 and TRBJ2-1; no clear D. In nucleotides, the CDR3 is TGTGCCAGCAGTCCTGCGGCTAGAAACAATGAGCAGTTCTTC. Translation: CASSPAARNNEQFF.